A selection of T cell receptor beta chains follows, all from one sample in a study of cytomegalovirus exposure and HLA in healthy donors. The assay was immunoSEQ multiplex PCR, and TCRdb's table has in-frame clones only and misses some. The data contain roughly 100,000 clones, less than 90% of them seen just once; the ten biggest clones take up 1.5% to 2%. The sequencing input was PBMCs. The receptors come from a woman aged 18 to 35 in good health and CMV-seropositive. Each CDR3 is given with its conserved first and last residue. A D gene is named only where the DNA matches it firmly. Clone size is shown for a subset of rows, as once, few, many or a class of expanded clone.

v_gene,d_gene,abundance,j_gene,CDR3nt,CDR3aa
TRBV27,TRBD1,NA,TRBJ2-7,TGTGCCAGCAGTCGACTTGGGACAGGGGGCCCGGCGGGTCTCGAGCAGTACTTC,CASSRLGTGGPAGLEQYF
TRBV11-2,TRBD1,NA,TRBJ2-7,TGTGCCAGCAGCTTAGGAGCGACAGGGAACGAGCAGTACTTC,CASSLGATGNEQYF
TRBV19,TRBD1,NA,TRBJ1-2,TGTGCCAGTAGTACCCCCGGGACAGGGTATGGGACTAACTATGGCTACACCTTC,CASSTPGTGYGTNYGYTF
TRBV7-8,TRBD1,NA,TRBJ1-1,TGTGCCAGCAGCGAGAGACAGGGGGCAGAAGCTTTCTTT,CASSERQGAEAFF
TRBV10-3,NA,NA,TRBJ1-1,TGTGCCATCAGCTTAACAGGAAACACTGAAGCTTTCTTT,CAISLTGNTEAFF
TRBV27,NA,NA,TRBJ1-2,TGTGCCAGCAGTTTATCGCGGCAGACTCTCTATGGCTACACCTTC,CASSLSRQTLYGYTF
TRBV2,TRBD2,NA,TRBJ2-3,TGTGCCAGCAGTGGGAATAGCGGGGATTACACAGATACGCAGTATTTT,CASSGNSGDYTDTQYF
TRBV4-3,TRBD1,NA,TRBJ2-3,TGCGCCAGCAGCTGGGGACAGGGAGGTAAAGATACGCAGTATTTT,CASSWGQGGKDTQYF
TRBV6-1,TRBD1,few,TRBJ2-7,TGTGCCAGCAGTGAAGCCGGACAGGGATCCTACGAGCAGTACTTC,CASSEAGQGSYEQYF
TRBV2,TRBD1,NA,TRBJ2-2,TGTGCCAGCAGTGATCGGGGACAGCAATATCCGAACACCGGGGAGCTGTTTTTT,CASSDRGQQYPNTGELFF
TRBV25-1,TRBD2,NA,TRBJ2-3,TGTGCCAGCACCCGACTAGCGGGGGGAACAGATACGCAGTATTTT,CASTRLAGGTDTQYF
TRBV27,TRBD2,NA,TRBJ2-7,TGTGCCAGCAGTCAGCGGGGACTGACCTACGAGCAGTACTTC,CASSQRGLTYEQYF
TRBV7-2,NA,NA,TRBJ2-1,TGTGCCAGCAGCTTAGCGGGCGGGGCATACAATGAGCAGTTCTTC,CASSLAGGAYNEQFF
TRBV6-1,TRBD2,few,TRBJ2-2,TGTGCCAGCAGTGAGCGTATGACTAGCGGGGGCCGGAACACCGGGGAGCTGTTTTTT,CASSERMTSGGRNTGELFF
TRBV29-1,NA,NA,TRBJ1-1,TGCAGCGTAGCTACCCAGGGGAACACTGAAGCTTTCTTT,CSVATQGNTEAFF
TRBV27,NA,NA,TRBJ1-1,TGTGCCAGCACCACCAACTCTGGGGGGGCGGCTTTCTTT,CASTTNSGGAAFF
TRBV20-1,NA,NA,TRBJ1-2,TGCAGTGTCTCGGCTAACTATGGCTACACCTTC,CSVSANYGYTF
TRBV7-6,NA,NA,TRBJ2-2,TGTGCCAGCAGTTGGAGGGGCACCGGGGAGCTGTTTTTT,CASSWRGTGELFF
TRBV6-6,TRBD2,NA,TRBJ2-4,TGTGCCAGCACTAGCGGGGGGGCCAAAAACATTCAGTACTTC,CASTSGGAKNIQYF
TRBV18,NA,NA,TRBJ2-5,TGTGCCAGCTCATCGAGGGAAGAGACCCAGTACTTC,CASSSREETQYF
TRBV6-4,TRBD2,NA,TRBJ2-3,TGTGCCAGCAGTGACGTGGCGGGGGGCACAGATACGCAGTATTTT,CASSDVAGGTDTQYF
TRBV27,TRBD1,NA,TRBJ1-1,TGTGCCAGCAGTCGCGGACAGGGGCGAACTTACAGAATGAACACTGAAGCTTTCTTT,CASSRGQGRTYRMNTEAFF
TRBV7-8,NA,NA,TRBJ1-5,TGTGCCAGCAGCTTAGCTGAAGGGGGATATAGCAATCAGCCCCAGCATTTT,CASSLAEGGYSNQPQHF
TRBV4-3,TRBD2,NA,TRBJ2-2,TGCGCCAGCAGCCCGACTAGCGGGGGCGTCGGGGAGCTGTTTTTT,CASSPTSGGVGELFF
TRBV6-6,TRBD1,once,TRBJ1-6,TGTGCCAGCAGTACAGGGGGCAACAATTCACCCCTCCACTTT,CASSTGGNNSPLHF
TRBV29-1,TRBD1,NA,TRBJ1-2,TGCAGCGTTGGCGCAGGGGGGAACTATGGCTACACCTTC,CSVGAGGNYGYTF
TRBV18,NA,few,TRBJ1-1,TGTGCCAGCTCACCATGGCAGGATTTGAACACTGAAGCTTTCTTT,CASSPWQDLNTEAFF
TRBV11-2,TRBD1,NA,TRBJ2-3,TGTGCCAGCAGCGCGAGACAGGGCTCGAGCACAGATACGCAGTATTTT,CASSARQGSSTDTQYF
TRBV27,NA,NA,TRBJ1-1,TGTGCCAGCTCCAAGGGGGGGGCGCTTTTAACCACTGAAGCTTTCTTT,CASSKGGALLTTEAFF
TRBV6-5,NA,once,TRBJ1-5,TGTGCCAGCGGCTTAGACAGTTCCAATCAGCCCCAGCATTTT,CASGLDSSNQPQHF
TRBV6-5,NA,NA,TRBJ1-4,TGTGCCAGCAGGGCGGACAGCTATAATGAAAAACTGTTTTTT,CASRADSYNEKLFF
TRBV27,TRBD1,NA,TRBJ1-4,TGTGCCAGCAGTTGGACAGGGTTTAATGAAAAACTGTTTTTT,CASSWTGFNEKLFF
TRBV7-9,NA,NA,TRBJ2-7,TGTGCCAGCAGCAAGGGGGTTATCCCGTCGGAGCAGTACTTC,CASSKGVIPSEQYF
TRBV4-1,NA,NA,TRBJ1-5,TGCGCCAGCAGCCGCGTGGAGGGGAATCAGCCCCAGCATTTT,CASSRVEGNQPQHF
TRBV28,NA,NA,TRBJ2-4,TGTGCCAGCAGCCCTAAAAACATTCAGTACTTC,CASSPKNIQYF
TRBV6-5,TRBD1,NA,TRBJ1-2,TGTGCCAGCAGTTACTTGGGGACAGGAGCTAACTATGGCTACACCTTC,CASSYLGTGANYGYTF
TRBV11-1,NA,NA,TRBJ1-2,TGTGCCAGCAGCCCCAAGCTTACGTTAGACTTCTATGGCTACACCTTC,CASSPKLTLDFYGYTF
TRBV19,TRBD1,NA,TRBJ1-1,TGTGCCAGTAGGGGACAGGGGGCGTCATCTGAAGCTTTCTTT,CASRGQGASSEAFF
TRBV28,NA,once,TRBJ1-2,TGTGCCAGCAGTTTTACAGGGAGAGGCTACACCTTC,CASSFTGRGYTF
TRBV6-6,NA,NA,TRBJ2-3,TGTGCCACCCGCGAGGCAGGGGCTGGTGCAGATACGCAGTATTTT,CATREAGAGADTQYF
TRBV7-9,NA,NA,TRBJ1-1,TGTGCCAGCAGCGAAGAGGGGGTGGGCACTGAAGCTTTCTTT,CASSEEGVGTEAFF
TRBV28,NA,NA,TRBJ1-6,TGTGCCAGCAGTTTATCAGTGGCAGTTAGCAATTCACCCCTCCACTTT,CASSLSVAVSNSPLHF
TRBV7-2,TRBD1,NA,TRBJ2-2,TGTGCCAGCAGCTTAAGACAGGGGGCAATCGGGGAGCTGTTTTTT,CASSLRQGAIGELFF
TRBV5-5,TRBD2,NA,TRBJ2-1,TGTGCCAGCAGGGTAACTAGCGGGGGATCCAATGAGCAGTTCTTC,CASRVTSGGSNEQFF
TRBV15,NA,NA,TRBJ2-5,TGTGCCACCAGCAGAGATCCCTCCCAGGAGACCCAGTACTTC,CATSRDPSQETQYF
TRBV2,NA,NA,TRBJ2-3,TGTGCCAGCAGCGGAGGGGATACAGATACGCAGTATTTT,CASSGGDTDTQYF
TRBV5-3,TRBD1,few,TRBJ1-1,TGTGCCAGAAGCCGACCCCCGGGACAGGGAAGTCACACTGAAGCTTTCTTT,CARSRPPGQGSHTEAFF
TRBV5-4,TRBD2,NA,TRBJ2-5,TGTGCCAGCAGCATCGGGCTAGCGGGGGGCGGGGAGACCCAGTACTTC,CASSIGLAGGGETQYF
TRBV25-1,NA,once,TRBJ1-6,TGTGCCAGCAGTGTTCACATGAATCCTAATTCACCCCTCCACTTT,CASSVHMNPNSPLHF
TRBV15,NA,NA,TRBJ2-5,TGTGCCACCAGCAGACAGAAGGGGCAAGAGACCCAGTACTTC,CATSRQKGQETQYF
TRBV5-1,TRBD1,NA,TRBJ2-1,TGCGCCAGCAGCTTGGAAAGGACAGGGGATAAGCAGTTCTTC,CASSLERTGDKQFF
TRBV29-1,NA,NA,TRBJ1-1,TGCAGCGTCGCTAGGAGGAACACTGAAGCTTTCTTT,CSVARRNTEAFF
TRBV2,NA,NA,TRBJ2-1,TGTGCCAGAAGAGCCTTTGTTGGAGTCAATGAGCAGTTCTTC,CARRAFVGVNEQFF